Listed here is a single T cell receptor beta chain. The antigen remains unidentified. A universal primer site was created by template switching, with the cDNA bearing unique molecular identifiers. One entry per CDR3 protein, called by TCRdb with MiXCR from the 5' RACE reads. The sample contains roughly 700,000 distinct CDR3 sequences, 8.6% of which appear only once. This sample stems from a study of identical twins. The study's findings and limits: Zero-insertion results could be subject to partial confounding by invariant MAIT and iNKT cells. Models came in too low on out-of-frame TCR alpha sharing in monozygotic twins. Insertion counts were lower in abundant cord blood beta clonotypes, a trend that memory repertoires did not show.

These sequences were also reported in another study, on yellow fever vaccine responses in identical twins.

The receptor comes from a woman aged 18 to 35 in good health. Sequenced material: PBMCs.

The CDR3: CASSFQTGEVNEQFF. The CDR3 nucleotides read TGTGCCAGCAGCTTCCAGACAGGGGAGGTCAATGAGCAGTTCTTC. This chain uses TRBV7-8 with TRBJ2-1; 8 nucleotides match TRBD1. The CDR3 spans 15 residues. The V gene's germline CDR1 is SGHVS and CDR2 FQNEAQ. The V gene end was trimmed by 3 bases and the J gene end by 6 bases; junction bases not matched to a gene: 7.